This TCR beta chain is from a study of T cell changes during pregnancy in multiple sclerosis. V was trimmed by 1 base and J by 4 bases, leaving 7 bases between them. CDR3 length: 13 residues. Germline V lookup: CDR1 LNHDA, CDR2 SQIVND (reference sequence). Produced via immunoSEQ multiplex PCR; TCRdb's table is partial and in-frame only. The top ten clones hold under 30% of a sample with 30,000 to 45,000 clones, 80% to 95% of them seen once. The receptor comes from a female donor with multiple sclerosis, enrolled in a pregnancy study. The chain is built from TRBV19 and TRBJ1-2; D is unclear. This material consisted of CD8+ T cells from peripheral blood mononuclear cells, taken before pregnancy. CDR3 region: CASSIGAFYGYTF. Written as DNA, the CDR3 is TGTGCCAGTAGTATAGGGGCGTTCTATGGCTACACCTTC.